These 21 T cell receptor beta chains were sequenced from one sample in a study of beta chain features in type 1 diabetes. Expressed TCRB transcripts got sequenced, as all isolated RNA was reverse transcribed. The method was immunoSEQ multiplex PCR; TCRdb's version includes in-frame clones alone and lacks a portion of them. Of approximately 38,000 clones listed, around 49% are singletons. The sequencing sample was made of central memory CD4+ T cells from blood. The receptors originated from a woman aged 18-30 years in good health.

The rearrangement uses TRBV5-1 and TRBJ1-1, with 10 bases that match TRBD1. CDR1 is SGHRS and CDR2 is YFSETQ in the germline V gene. The ends lost 2 bases at V and 6 bases at J; junction bases unmatched: 1. The CDR3 contains 13 residues. The DNA of the CDR3 is TGCGCCAGCAGCTTCGGACAGGGGGCTGAAGCTTTCTTT. Amino acid sequence: CASSFGQGAEAFF.

In its sample, this clone was seen a few times. The chain couples TRBV30 to TRBJ1-2; D remains unclear. The V end lost 4 bases, the J end lost 4 bases, and 13 bases lay between the germline ends. Germline CDR1 GTSNPN, CDR2 SVGIG (reference sequence). The CDR3 is made up of 13 amino acids. The CDR3 nucleotides are TGTGCCTGGAATTCGGAGCGCGTCTATGGCTACACCTTC. This gives the protein CAWNSERVYGYTF.

This clone turned up a few times. The chain links TRBV29-1 to TRBJ2-1; TRBD2 might be the D (5 bases). Looked up from germline, CDR1 is SQVTM and CDR2 is ANQGSEA. V lost 0 bases to trimming and J lost 4 bases, with 13 bases between them. CDR3 length: 15 amino acids. CDR3 protein: CSVEDPPGGYNEQFF. The CDR3 nucleotides are TGCAGCGTTGAAGATCCCCCGGGCGGGTACAATGAGCAGTTCTTC.

The rearrangement uses TRBV19 and TRBJ2-7; TRBD1 agrees at 11 bases. J gave up 5 bases and V 8 bases, and 2 bases lay outside the gene matches. Germline values: CDR1 LNHDA, CDR2 SQIVND (reference sequence). The CDR3 runs to 12 residues. CDR3 residues: CASGQGAHEQYF. CDR3 sequence (DNA): TGTGCCAGTGGACAGGGGGCCCACGAGCAGTACTTC.

This sequence joins TRBV9 and TRBJ1-1; possible D gene TRBD1, 5 bases. Per the germline V gene, CDR1 is SGDLS and CDR2 is YYNGEE. The CDR3 has 15 amino acids. With 0 bases removed from V and 1 base from J, the gap between germline ends came to 10 bases. CDR3 in DNA: TGTGCCAGCAGCGTAGTTAGACAGTGGAACACTGAAGCTTTCTTT. It translates to CASSVVRQWNTEAFF.

In its sample, this clone was seen a few times. The chain is built from TRBV2 and TRBJ2-5; TRBD1 aligns across 7 bases. The CDR3 totals 13 residues. The V and J ends lost 5 bases and 5 bases, in that order; junction bases with no gene match: 5. The germline V gene encodes CDR1 SNHLY and CDR2 FYNNEI. The CDR3, as DNA: TGTGCCAGCAGTTCCTACAGGGGTGAGACCCAGTACTTC. Its translation is CASSSYRGETQYF.

The V call is TRBV7-8, the J call TRBJ1-1, with a tentative D call TRBD1 (5 bases). CDR1 and CDR2 from the germline V gene are SGHVS and FQNEAQ. Deletions cut 5 bases from V and 2 bases from J, with 18 bases between. The CDR3 totals 16 residues. In DNA form, the CDR3 reads TGTGCCAGCAGCCGGACCAACGCGGGGCGAAACACTGAAGCTTTCTTT. Encoded protein: CASSRTNAGRNTEAFF.

The chain employs TRBV6-1 and TRBJ2-1; 8 nucleotides line up with TRBD2. Trimming removed 4 bases from V and 1 base from J; junction bases left unmatched: 6. The germline gives CDR1 MNHNS, CDR2 SASEGT. This CDR3 spans 16 amino acids. CDR3 bases: TGTGCCAGCAGTGGGGTTAGCGGGACTTCCTACAATGAGCAGTTCTTC. Translating gives CASSGVSGTSYNEQFF.

The chain has TRBV6-1 and TRBJ1-5; 8 nucleotides align to TRBD1. The CDR3 covers 13 residues. CDR1 is MNHNS and CDR2 is SASEGT in the germline V gene. Trimming took 6 bases from V and 6 from J; bases not matched to a gene: 4. The CDR3 loop reads CASSGQGGQPQHF. CDR3 DNA sequence: TGTGCCAGCAGCGGACAGGGCGGTCAGCCCCAGCATTTT.

This rearrangement joins TRBV7-4 to TRBJ1-5; 7 bases agree with TRBD1. The CDR3 extends over 16 amino acids. V lost 4 bases and J lost 2; bases outside the gene matches: 8. The germline V gene encodes CDR1 SGHVT and CDR2 SQSDAQ. CDR3 sequence: CASSSRDREGNQPQHF. In nucleotides, the CDR3 is TGTGCCAGCAGCTCCCGGGACAGAGAGGGCAATCAGCCCCAGCATTTT.

V gene TRBV4-2 combines with J gene TRBJ2-5; 12 positions agree with TRBD2. The CDR3 spans 18 residues. V was clipped by 0 bases and J by 0 bases; unmatched bases: 5. CDR1 is LGHNA, CDR2 YNFKEQ, per germline. The CDR3 loop reads CASSQDWASGGDQETQYF. CDR3 DNA: TGTGCCAGCAGCCAAGATTGGGCTAGCGGGGGGGACCAAGAGACCCAGTACTTC.

This chain joins TRBV5-4 and TRBJ2-5; D unresolved. Trimming removed 3 bases at V and 4 bases at J, with 10 bases between. This CDR3 contains 13 residues. CDR1 is SGHNT, CDR2 YYREEE, per germline (reference sequence). In DNA, the CDR3 is TGTGCCAGCAGCTCCTATCAGGCAGAGACCCAGTACTTC. It translates to CASSSYQAETQYF.

The chain recombines TRBV6-1 with TRBJ1-6; D gene uncertain. The germline gives CDR1 MNHNS, CDR2 SASEGT. V lost 6 bases and J lost 0, with 6 bases in between. The CDR3 has 14 amino acids. The chain's CDR3 is CASRMSSYNSPLHF. The CDR3 region has the DNA TGTGCCAGCAGGATGAGCTCCTATAATTCACCCCTCCACTTT.

The chain uses TRBV30 and TRBJ2-7; D possibly corresponds to TRBD2 (5 bases). CDR1 and CDR2 (germline): GTSNPN, SVGIG (reference sequence). With 2 bases removed from V and 1 base from J, the gap between germline ends came to 18 bases. The length of the CDR3 is 16 residues. In DNA, the CDR3 is TGTGCCTGGAGTACTAGGAGAGGGATCGATTCCTACGAGCAGTACTTC. Translation: CAWSTRRGIDSYEQYF.

This chain links TRBV13 with TRBJ2-1, with D hard to call. The germline CDR1 and CDR2 sequences are PRHDT and FYEKMQ (reference sequence). The V end lost 2 bases, the J end lost 7 bases, and 9 bases lay between the germline ends. The CDR3 consists of 13 residues. This chain's CDR3 is CASSLSPQNEQFF. In nucleotides, the CDR3 is TGTGCCAGCAGCTTATCCCCCCAGAATGAGCAGTTCTTC.

V gene TRBV4-1 combines with J gene TRBJ2-3; TRBD1 matches at 9 bases. Germline loops: CDR1 MGHRA, CDR2 YSYEKL. This CDR3 comprises 15 residues. V was clipped by 0 bases and J by 8 bases; unmatched bases: 6. CDR3: CASSQEDRQGGTQYF. For the CDR3, the DNA is TGCGCCAGCAGCCAAGAGGACAGACAGGGGGGTACGCAGTATTTT.

The V gene is TRBV5-5, the J gene TRBJ2-7; 8 bases agree with TRBD2. The junction had 9 bases not matched to a gene; V was cut back by 4 bases and J by 0 bases. This CDR3 region has 16 residues. Germline values: CDR1 SGHKS, CDR2 YYEKEE (reference sequence). The CDR3 DNA sequence: TGTGCCAGCAGCCCGGAACCGGGGGGGGGCTCCTACGAGCAGTACTTC. It is translated as CASSPEPGGGSYEQYF.

In this sample, this clone turned up once. V and J are TRBV5-4 and TRBJ2-6; 9 positions agree with TRBD2. The CDR3 spans 19 residues. Losses at the gene ends were 2 bases for V and 0 bases for J; bases not matched to a gene: 9. CDR1 and CDR2 from the germline V gene are SGHNT and YYREEE (reference sequence). DNA for the CDR3: TGTGCCAGCAGCTTTACCCGTCTAGCGGGGAACTCTGGGGCCAACGTCCTGACTTTC. Its protein is CASSFTRLAGNSGANVLTF. Looking up the rest from reference TRBV5-4 and TRBJ2-6 gives the full variable domain: ETGVTQSPTHLIKTRGQQVTLRCSSQSGHNTVSWYQQALGQGPQFIFQYYREEENGRGNFPPRFSGLQFPNYSSELNVNALELDDSALYLCASSFTRLAGNSGANVLTFGAGSRLTVL.

The V call is TRBV11-2, the J call TRBJ2-7; 7 bases map to TRBD2. After removal of 7 bases from V and 3 bases from J, the junction contained 15 bases not matched to a gene. The CDR3 extends over 16 amino acids. CDR1 and CDR2 from the germline V gene are SGHAT and FQNNGV. This CDR3 is CASTLLRGRTSYEQYF. The CDR3 coding sequence is TGTGCCAGCACCCTCCTTAGAGGGAGGACTAGCTACGAGCAGTACTTC.

V gene TRBV28 combines with J gene TRBJ1-2, with TRBD1 matching 9 bases. The germline V gene encodes CDR1 MDHEN and CDR2 SYDVKM. Trimming removed 6 bases from V and 2 bases from J; junction bases left unmatched: 1. CDR3 length: 13 amino acids. This chain's CDR3 is CASRTGGNYGYTF. CDR3 in DNA: TGTGCCAGCAGAACAGGGGGCAACTATGGCTACACCTTC.

The chain combines TRBV9 with TRBJ1-4; TRBD1 matches 11 bases. After removal of 6 bases from V and 8 bases from J, the junction contained 6 bases not matched to a gene. The germline V gene has CDR1 SGDLS and CDR2 YYNGEE. This CDR3 is built from 14 residues. The CDR3 DNA sequence: TGTGCCAGCACCAAAGGGACAGGGGGGGAAAAACTGTTTTTT. It codes for CASTKGTGGEKLFF.